The 8 T cell receptor beta chains below all came from one sample that was sequenced in a study of cytomegalovirus exposure and HLA in healthy donors. Method: immunoSEQ multiplex PCR; TCRdb's copy keeps in-frame clones and lacks some. The table has about 110,000 clones, almost 96% seen once. The sample consisted of PBMCs. These receptor sequences come from a woman aged 18-29 years in good health and CMV-seronegative.

The chain recombines TRBV19 with TRBJ1-1, with D uncertain. V was cut by 8 bases and J by 5 bases, with 18 bases left in between. Germline CDR1 LNHDA, CDR2 SQIVND (reference sequence). The length of the CDR3 is 14 residues. CDR3 DNA sequence: TGTGCCAGTGCCTTAAGTGCGAGTTATACTGAAGCTTTCTTT. As protein: CASALSASYTEAFF.

The chain uses TRBV27 and TRBJ1-5; TRBD1 might be the D (6 bases). CDR1 is MNHEY, CDR2 SMNVEV, per germline (reference sequence). V was trimmed by 5 bases and J by 0 bases, leaving 17 bases between them. There are 17 residues in the CDR3. The CDR3 nucleotides read TGTGCCAGCAGTGCACAGGGACGCCTATATAGCAATCAGCCCCAGCATTTT. Translated: CASSAQGRLYSNQPQHF.

The CDR3 DNA sequence: TGCGCCAGCAGCCAAGTGGCAGGGGCAAACTCCTACGAGCAGTACTTC. Its translation: CASSQVAGANSYEQYF. V gene TRBV4-1 combines with J gene TRBJ2-7; D is perhaps TRBD1 (6 bases). Trimming removed 1 base at V and 0 bases at J, with 13 bases between. The CDR3 loop spans 16 amino acids. The V gene's germline CDR1 is MGHRA and CDR2 YSYEKL.

This chain links TRBV5-1 with TRBJ1-3, with TRBD1 matching over 8 bases. The CDR3 has 16 residues. V shed 2 bases, J shed 2 bases, and the junction held 6 bases outside the gene matches. Germline CDR1 reads SGHRS; CDR2 reads YFSETQ. The CDR3 spells CASSLDVQGAGNTIYF. CDR3 bases: TGCGCCAGCAGCTTAGACGTACAGGGGGCTGGAAACACCATATATTTT. Full variable domain (outside the CDR3, taken from reference TRBV5-1 and TRBJ1-3): KAGVTQTPRYLIKTRGQQVTLSCSPISGHRSVSWYQQTPGQGLQFLFEYFSETQRNKGNFPGRFSGRQFSNSRSEMNVSTLELGDSALYLCASSLDVQGAGNTIYFGEGSWLTVV.

V gene TRBV10-3 combines with J gene TRBJ2-3, with 10 bases identical to TRBD2. J lost 2 bases, V lost 4 bases, and 12 bases had no gene match. CDR1 is ENHRY, CDR2 SYGVKD, per germline. The CDR3 is made up of 18 amino acids. CDR3 amino acids: CAISAFTSGEHNTDTQYF. DNA of the CDR3: TGTGCCATCAGTGCTTTTACTAGCGGGGAGCACAACACAGATACGCAGTATTTT.

The rearrangement joins TRBV11-2 to TRBJ2-3; D is unresolved. V lost 2 bases, J lost 6 bases, and 6 bases lay in between. The V gene's germline CDR1 is SGHAT and CDR2 FQNNGV. CDR3 length: 12 residues. DNA of the CDR3: TGTGCCAGCAGCTTAACTCTCGATACGCAGTATTTT. This gives the protein CASSLTLDTQYF.

The chain recombines TRBV9 with TRBJ2-5, with a tentative D call TRBD1 (6 bases). CDR1 and CDR2 from the germline V gene are SGDLS and YYNGEE. This CDR3 has 13 residues. Deletions cut 3 bases from V and 5 bases from J, with 11 bases between. This chain's CDR3 is CASSGRGRETQYF. For the CDR3, the DNA is TGTGCCAGCAGCGGCAGGGGCCGGGAGACCCAGTACTTC.

The chain carries TRBV7-2 and TRBJ2-1, with TRBD2 matching over 14 bases. Germline V gives CDR1 SGHTA, CDR2 FQGNSA. CDR3 length: 16 amino acids. Unmatched junction bases numbered 5, after V lost 5 bases and J lost 5 bases. CDR3 coding DNA: TGTGCCAGCAGCCCGACTAGCGGGGGGGGGAACAATGAGCAGTTCTTC. Encoded protein: CASSPTSGGGNNEQFF.